The next 7 T cell receptor beta chains were all read from a single sample in a study of T cell clonotyping in hematopoietic cell transplantation. Generated by immunoSEQ multiplex PCR, the TCRdb table keeps only in-frame clones and is missing some. The sample has approximately 75,000 clones, about 94% seen once. Sequenced: peripheral blood mononuclear cells. The receptors shown here come from a man aged 50 to 59 in good health. Some clones in this sample may be carry-over from other donors' samples.

The chain is built from TRBV29-1 and TRBJ2-3; 15 nucleotides agree with TRBD2. The CDR3 has 18 amino acids. Germline CDR1 reads SQVTM; CDR2 reads ANQGSEA. After removal of 0 bases from V and 6 bases from J, the junction contained 10 bases not matched to a gene. The DNA for the CDR3 is TGCAGCGTTGAAGATCAGGGACTAGCGGGAGGTCTCAGCGATACGCAGTATTTT. Translated: CSVEDQGLAGGLSDTQYF.

The chain recombines TRBV7-2 with TRBJ2-7; the D gene is possibly TRBD1 (6 bases). Trimming removed 5 bases at V and 3 bases at J, with 11 bases between. Germline CDR1 is SGHTA and CDR2 is FQGNSA. CDR3 size: 13 residues. DNA of the CDR3: TGTGCCAGCAGCCCCGTGGACAGCTACGAGCAGTACTTC. It yields the protein CASSPVDSYEQYF.

The chain employs TRBV6-4 and TRBJ2-1, with TRBD2 matching 10 bases. Losses at the gene ends were 2 bases for V and 5 bases for J; bases not matched to a gene: 3. The CDR3 contains 15 residues. Germline V gene data show CDR1 as MRHNA and CDR2 as SNTAGT. The CDR3 here is CASSDRLAGNNEQFF. The DNA of the CDR3 is TGTGCCAGCAGTGACCGACTAGCGGGCAACAATGAGCAGTTCTTC.

This rearrangement joins TRBV19 to TRBJ2-1, with 12 bases that match TRBD1. CDR3 length: 15 amino acids. Germline trimming cut 3 bases from V and 10 bases from J; bases unmatched to any gene: 7. Germline V gene lookup returns CDR1 LNHDA and CDR2 SQIVND (reference sequence). CDR3 DNA sequence: TGTGCCAGTAGTATGCCGGGACAGGGGGCGGGGGAGCAGTTCTTC. The encoded protein is CASSMPGQGAGEQFF.

The sample holds one count of this clone. The chain combines TRBV10-2 with TRBJ2-4; TRBD1 agrees at 9 bases. V lost 11 bases and J lost 1; bases outside the gene matches: 18. Looked up from germline, CDR1 is WSHSY and CDR2 is SAAADI. The CDR3 is made up of 18 amino acids. DNA for the CDR3: TGCGCCGTCCTCGGGGACAGGGATCCCTTGGGCGCCAAAAACATTCAGTACTTC. It yields the protein CAVLGDRDPLGAKNIQYF.

V usage is TRBV10-3 and J usage is TRBJ1-3; tentatively, D is TRBD1 (6 bases). In germline, CDR1 is ENHRY, CDR2 SYGVKD. The CDR3 is 14 amino acids. V was pared by 6 bases and J by 15 bases, with 24 bases between. The CDR3 reads CAIREGIDRFPPYF. CDR3 sequence (DNA): TGTGCCATCAGGGAGGGGATAGACAGGTTCCCTCCATATTTT.

Only one count was recorded for this clone. The chain links TRBV2 to TRBJ2-1; the match to TRBD1 covers 11 bases. CDR3 length equals 14 residues. The germline CDR1 and CDR2 sequences are SNHLY and FYNNEI. The ends lost 5 bases at V and 9 bases at J; junction bases unmatched: 6. The CDR3 DNA sequence: TGTGCCAGCAGTTCATGGACAGGGGGCGGTGAGCAGTTCTTC. Protein product: CASSSWTGGGEQFF.